The rows below give T cell receptor beta chains drawn from one sample of a study of blood T cell repertoires in COVID-19. TCRdb's copy holds only in-frame clones and misses some; the assay was immunoSEQ multiplex PCR. The table records some 270,000 clones, around nine tenths of them present only once. The sample was peripheral blood. The receptors were gathered from a woman aged 60-70 years who had recovered from COVID-19. Both conserved end residues are part of each CDR3. A D gene is named only where the DNA matches it firmly. Only part of the rows carry a size: once, few, many, or a class if the clone is expanded.

clone size,J gene,D gene,V gene,CDR3 DNA,CDR3 protein
.,TRBJ2-3,.,TRBV7-3,TGTGCCAGCAGCCTATCACCCGGCACAGATACGCAGTATTTT,CASSLSPGTDTQYF
.,TRBJ2-5,TRBD2,TRBV6-5,TGTGCCAGCAGTAACAAGCGGGGGGGCCCGGAGACCCAGTACTTC,CASSNKRGGPETQYF
.,TRBJ2-2,.,TRBV9,TGTGCCAGCAGCCCCCCCGGGACACCAGCCGGGGAGCTGTTTTTT,CASSPPGTPAGELFF
.,TRBJ1-1,TRBD1,TRBV5-4,TGTGCCAGCAGCTTCACAGGGGGAGTACTGACTGAAGCTTTCTTT,CASSFTGGVLTEAFF
.,TRBJ2-7,TRBD2,TRBV28,TGTGCCAGCAGCAGGACTAGCGGGGGGCCTCCCTACGAGCAGTACTTC,CASSRTSGGPPYEQYF
.,TRBJ2-3,TRBD1,TRBV18,TGTGCCAGCTCTCCCAGGGGGCGCCAAGATACGCAGTATTTT,CASSPRGRQDTQYF
once,TRBJ1-4,.,TRBV5-1,TGCGCCAGCAGCCTCGCCGGGGGGGTGCCTAATGAAAAACTGTTTTTT,CASSLAGGVPNEKLFF
once,TRBJ2-3,.,TRBV11-2,TGTGCCAGCAGCCTTCTGACTGGAAGACGCACAGATACGCAGTATTTT,CASSLLTGRRTDTQYF
.,TRBJ2-7,.,TRBV9,TGTGCCAGCAGCGTGGACAGTCTCTCCTACGAGCAGTACTTC,CASSVDSLSYEQYF
.,TRBJ1-3,.,TRBV7-2,TGTGCCAGCAGCACGGGACATCGAAACACCATATATTTT,CASSTGHRNTIYF
.,TRBJ1-6,.,TRBV6-2/TRBV6-3,TGTGCCAGCAGTTACTCGATGAGGGTGCCCCTCCACTTT,CASSYSMRVPLHF
.,TRBJ1-2,TRBD1,TRBV19,TGTGCCAGTAGTATACGGACAGGGATCTATGGCTACACCTTC,CASSIRTGIYGYTF
.,TRBJ1-3,.,TRBV10-1,TGCGCCAGCAGTGAGTCACGGGCAGGGAAAAGCTCTGGAAACACCATATATTTT,CASSESRAGKSSGNTIYF
.,TRBJ2-7,.,TRBV5-4,TGTGCCAGCAGCTGGGGCCCAACAATCTCCTACGAGCAGTACTTC,CASSWGPTISYEQYF
.,TRBJ1-4,.,TRBV6-2/TRBV6-3,TGTGCCAGCAGTCTCCATATGGGGGCTCTTAATGAAAAACTGTTTTTT,CASSLHMGALNEKLFF
.,TRBJ2-7,.,TRBV12-2,TGTGCAAGTCGCTTTATGGAAAGGACAGGGAGTAGGGACGAGCAGTACTTC,CASRFMERTGSRDEQYF
.,TRBJ1-2,.,TRBV15,TGTGCCACCAGCAGAGCAGCGGGGCACTTTGGCTACACCTTC,CATSRAAGHFGYTF
.,TRBJ2-1,.,TRBV5-5,TGTGCCAGCAGCTTCTCTTCGCGGGGGCGCTACAATGAGCAGTTCTTC,CASSFSSRGRYNEQFF